These T cell receptor beta chains were read from a single sample in a study of T-cell reconstitution after alpha-beta-depleted transplantation in children. MiXCR, applied by TCRdb to the PCR reads, yields one record per CDR3 protein. The sample holds 300,000 to 400,000 distinct CDR3 sequences, roughly 16% seen once. The specimen was PBMCs, mostly from graft donor cells, collected 360 days after TCRalphabeta/CD19-depleted stem cell transplant. The receptors originated from a male patient aged 2-15 years who had a stem cell transplant for acute lymphoblastic leukemia, so the T cells may come from the graft donor. The CDR3 runs from the conserved cysteine through the conserved F or W. D genes are given only for firm matches. Size is omitted from some rows. Given values are once, few, many or a class for expanded clones.

abundance	d_gene	v_gene	j_gene	CDR3aa	CDR3nt
many	TRBD1	TRBV29-1	TRBJ2-5	CSVSGRGETQYF	TGCAGCGTTAGTGGCAGGGGGGAGACCCAGTACTTC
few	TRBD1	TRBV20-1	TRBJ1-3	CSARDIGTGGLNSGNTIYF	TGCAGTGCTAGAGATATTGGGACAGGGGGCTTGAACTCTGGAAACACCATATATTTT
NA	NA	TRBV29-1	TRBJ2-7	CSVEVKGGFYEQYF	TGCAGCGTTGAAGTTAAAGGGGGTTTCTACGAGCAGTACTTC
many	NA	TRBV7-3	TRBJ1-5	CASSLTDRYQPQHF	TGTGCCAGCAGCTTAACCGACAGGTATCAGCCCCAGCATTTT
NA	NA	TRBV18	TRBJ2-2	CASSRRGNTGELFF	TGTGCCAGCTCACGGCGGGGCAACACCGGGGAGCTGTTTTTT
NA	NA	TRBV5-1	TRBJ1-1	CASSLNGGGMNTEAFF	TGCGCCAGCAGCTTGAATGGTGGGGGGATGAACACTGAAGCTTTCTTT
few	NA	TRBV20-1	TRBJ2-2	CSAGLGARELFF	TGCAGTGCCGGTTTGGGGGCTAGGGAGCTGTTTTTT
many	NA	TRBV5-1	TRBJ2-7	CASSEDSSSYEQYF	TGCGCCAGCAGCGAGGACTCTAGCTCCTACGAGCAGTACTTC
few	TRBD1	TRBV5-1	TRBJ2-7	CASSLVGTGSYEQYF	TGCGCCAGCAGCTTGGTTGGGACAGGGAGCTACGAGCAGTACTTC
NA	TRBD1	TRBV6-1	TRBJ2-1	CASTPWTGEFNEQFF	TGTGCCAGCACCCCTTGGACAGGGGAGTTCAATGAGCAGTTCTTC
NA	TRBD2	TRBV6-4	TRBJ2-6	CASSPGTSGRASGANVLTF	TGTGCCAGCAGTCCCGGGACTAGCGGGAGGGCCTCTGGGGCCAACGTCCTGACTTTC
few	NA	TRBV5-5	TRBJ2-1	CASSLRRPDNEQFF	TGTGCCAGCAGCCTGCGGCGCCCGGACAATGAGCAGTTCTTC
few	TRBD2	TRBV7-2	TRBJ2-7	CASSPLAGAYEQYF	TGTGCCAGCAGCCCACTAGCGGGAGCCTACGAGCAGTACTTC
many	NA	TRBV12-3/TRBV12-4	TRBJ2-3	CASSFWDALSPDTQYF	TGTGCCAGCAGTTTTTGGGACGCCCTAAGCCCAGATACGCAGTATTTT
many	TRBD1	TRBV29-1	TRBJ2-1	CSVEGTGRVYNEQFF	TGCAGCGTTGAGGGGACAGGGAGGGTCTACAATGAGCAGTTCTTC
NA	TRBD1	TRBV20-1	TRBJ1-4	CSASAVGRGQTGLFF	TGCAGTGCTAGTGCTGTGGGCCGGGGACAGACTGGACTGTTTTTT
NA	NA	TRBV27	TRBJ1-4	CASSLEPVGSLFEKLFF	TGTGCCAGCAGTTTGGAGCCTGTCGGCAGTCTCTTTGAAAAACTGTTTTTT
NA	TRBD1	TRBV11-2	TRBJ1-5	CASSLVGGQAPQHF	TGTGCCAGCAGCTTAGTAGGGGGACAGGCGCCCCAGCATTTT
NA	TRBD1	TRBV15	TRBJ2-7	CATSRAHGQGKTYEQYF	TGTGCCACCAGCAGGGCCCACGGACAGGGGAAGACCTACGAGCAGTACTTC
NA	TRBD1	TRBV12-3/TRBV12-4	TRBJ1-1	CASSSNRGYEAFF	TGTGCCAGCAGTTCCAACAGGGGGTATGAAGCTTTCTTT
few	TRBD2	TRBV4-2	TRBJ2-1	CASSQSETSGSHNEQFF	TGTGCCAGCAGCCAATCCGAGACTAGCGGGAGTCACAATGAGCAGTTCTTC
many	NA	TRBV9	TRBJ2-1	CASSPRDSRYNEQFF	TGTGCCAGCAGCCCCAGGGACTCCCGCTACAATGAGCAGTTCTTC
NA	TRBD2	TRBV29-1	TRBJ2-5	CSVRRGSTLETQYF	TGCAGCGTAAGGCGCGGGAGTACGTTAGAGACCCAGTACTTC
many	NA	TRBV29-1	TRBJ2-1	CSVIRANNEQFF	TGCAGCGTTATCAGGGCCAACAATGAGCAGTTCTTC
NA	NA	TRBV7-2	TRBJ2-7	CASSLPTGSALHTTVYEQYF	TGTGCCAGCAGCTTACCGACAGGCTCCGCTCTACACACGACCGTCTACGAGCAGTACTTC
NA	NA	TRBV10-3	TRBJ2-7	CAISESKRSWEQYF	TGTGCCATCAGTGAGTCGAAGAGGAGTTGGGAGCAGTACTTC
NA	NA	TRBV28	TRBJ2-1	CASRPGSRAGGDEQFF	TGTGCCAGCAGGCCCGGGTCGCGGGCCGGTGGGGATGAGCAGTTCTTC
NA	NA	TRBV5-1	TRBJ2-7	CASSLGPRAYEQYF	TGCGCCAGCAGCTTGGGACCCAGGGCCTACGAGCAGTACTTC
NA	TRBD2	TRBV12-5	TRBJ2-1	CASGSLISGIGLNEQFF	TGTGCTAGTGGTTCCCTAATTAGCGGGATTGGCCTAAATGAGCAGTTCTTC
few	TRBD2	TRBV20-1	TRBJ2-1	CSAIRLKRERANEQFF	TGCAGTGCGATTCGCCTAAAGCGGGAGAGGGCCAATGAGCAGTTCTTC
NA	NA	TRBV20-1	TRBJ2-1	CSAREYGAKNSYNEQFF	TGCAGTGCTAGAGAATATGGGGCGAAGAACTCCTACAATGAGCAGTTCTTC